This passage covers 6 T cell receptor beta chains from one sample sequenced in a study of molecular identifiers for immune sequencing clone quantification. TCRdb independently ran MiXCR on the PCR reads; one entry per CDR3 protein. The sample records 350,000 or so distinct CDR3 sequences, about 20% being singletons. What was sequenced was naive CD8+ T cells from blood, with Jurkat cell RNA spiked in. Indicated subset: FACS-sorted CD8+CD4-CCR7+CD45RA+ naive T cells. The receptor source for this set is a human donor in good health. Some libraries in this study had Jurkat cell RNA spiked in.

The table lists this clonotype with a few counts. Being one base from a much bigger clone, this may be a read error. The chain joins TRBV20-1 to TRBJ1-2, with TRBD1 identical over 7 bases. The germline V gene has CDR1 DFQATT and CDR2 SNEGSKA (reference sequence). Germline trimming cut 6 bases from V and 6 bases from J; bases unmatched to any gene: 7. The CDR3 is made up of 12 amino acids. The CDR3 loop reads CSARGRGNGYTF. CDR3 nucleotide sequence: TGCAGTGCGAGGGGCAGGGGGAATGGCTACACCTTC.

This clonotype occurred a few times. The rearrangement links TRBV7-6 to TRBJ1-1, with 7 bases lining up with TRBD1. The V gene's germline CDR1 is SGHVS and CDR2 FNYEAQ. There are 16 residues in the CDR3. The junction had 9 bases not matched to a gene; V was cut back by 5 bases and J by 0 bases. The CDR3 DNA reads as TGTGCCAGCAGCCAAAGACAGGGATACATGAACACTGAAGCTTTCTTT. Translating gives CASSQRQGYMNTEAFF. The whole variable domain, remainder taken from reference TRBV7-6 and TRBJ1-1, is GAGVSQSPRYKVTKRGQDVALRCDPISGHVSLYWYRQALGQGPEFLTYFNYEAQQDKSGLPNDRFSAERPEGSISTLTIQRTEQRDSAMYRCASSQRQGYMNTEAFFGQGTRLTVV.

This clonotype appeared many times. The chain employs TRBV6-2 or TRBV6-3 and TRBJ2-5; D remains ambiguous. Deletions cut 8 bases from V and 2 bases from J, with 15 bases between. Germline assignment: CDR1 MNHEY and CDR2 SVGEGT. The CDR3 contains 14 residues. CDR3 protein: CASQPWSTQETQYF. Written as DNA, the CDR3 is TGTGCCAGCCAACCCTGGTCCACACAAGAGACCCAGTACTTC.

In regard to this clonotype: With a much larger clone just one base away, this may be a read error. Here the CDR3 omits its conserved ending phenylalanine or tryptophan, so a read error is the likely source. The chain employs TRBV28 and TRBJ1-2; 7 bases align to TRBD1. The V segment lost 4 bases and the J segment 5 bases; nucleotides outside the gene matches: 13. This CDR3 spans 16 amino acids. CDR1 is MDHEN, CDR2 SYDVKM, per germline. This chain's CDR3 is CASSSLDRAFDYGYTS. The DNA for the CDR3 is TGTGCCAGCAGTTCCCTCGACAGGGCATTCGATTATGGCTACACCTCC.

This clonotype has ten or more counts. CDR3 amino acids: CASNNARGGGNEQYF. CDR3 nucleotides: TGTGCCAGCAATAACGCGAGAGGGGGGGGCAACGAGCAGTACTTC. This chain joins TRBV27 and TRBJ2-7, with a weak D call TRBD2 (7 bases). The CDR3 is 15 amino acids. Germline CDR1 and CDR2: MNHEY and SMNVEV (reference sequence). V was cut by 7 bases and J by 5 bases, with 21 bases left in between.

At least ten counts were recorded for this clonotype. This chain links TRBV20-1 with TRBJ1-4; unclear D gene. Trimming removed 0 bases at V and 2 bases at J, with 7 bases between. Per germline, CDR1 DFQATT and CDR2 SNEGSKA (reference sequence). The CDR3 totals 14 residues. CDR3 in amino acids: CSARDWGTNEKLFF. The CDR3 DNA sequence: TGCAGTGCTAGAGATTGGGGTACTAATGAAAAACTGTTTTTT.